This T cell receptor beta chain was retrieved from a study of blood T cells in healthy people across ages. Study results and limitations: The study found more naive CD4+ cells and higher diversity in long-lived than aged donors. The diversity estimates, figures obtained from one million T cells, were considered underestimates.

V lost 5 bases, J lost 4 bases, and 7 bases stayed unmatched. This CDR3 region has 15 residues. Germline CDR1 reads LGHNA; CDR2 reads YSLEER. As regards this clonotype: What it binds is unknown.

Isolation recovered at least 6.5 million PBMCs from every sample. Sample-barcoded 5' priming and a J-beta primer mix drove a second PCR of roughly 6 to 12 cycles. Every individual sample yielded 2.5 million or more paired-end reads (each containing CDR3). TCRdb reanalysed the 5' RACE reads using MiXCR and keeps one entry per CDR3 protein. The data contain roughly 800,000 distinct CDR3 sequences, nearly 60% of them singletons. This clonotype originated in a young man in good health. The chain is built from TRBV4-3 and TRBJ2-3; 9 bases line up with TRBD1. The specimen sequenced was blood. CDR3 amino acids: CASSIRDRASDTQYF. CDR3 bases: TGCGCCAGCAGCATCCGGGACAGGGCATCAGATACGCAGTATTTT.